This T cell receptor (beta chain) was sequenced for a study of regulatory T cells in long-lasting Graves disease. Points from the study as a whole: Favored gene segments in persistent disease were TRBV28, TRBJ1-2 and TRBJ2-5.

With iRepertoire HTBI primers and Arm-PCR of CDR3 regions, TCR beta libraries were built. MiXCR, applied by TCRdb to the multiplex PCR reads, yields one record per CDR3 protein. The repertoire holds about 460,000 distinct CDR3 sequences, with 20% to 25% as singletons. Between the trimmed V and J ends, which lost 6 bases and 7 bases, there was a span of 15 bases. CDR3 length: 13 residues. Noted time point: persistent/refractory GD, antithyroid drugs over 5 years with positive TRAb. The TCR library was prepared using RNA isolated from PBMCs. This clonotype was picked up many times. The antigen is unknown.

This sequence joins TRBV12-3 or TRBV12-4 and TRBJ1-2; D remains unclear. The receptor's source is a female donor with Graves disease. The specimen was peripheral blood mononuclear cells (PBMCs), collected when the disease was refractory, from a patient treated with antithyroid drugs. Written as DNA, the CDR3 is TGTGCCAGCAGGCCCTACAGAGATAGTGGCTACACCTTC. Its protein product is CASRPYRDSGYTF.